Listed here is a single T cell receptor beta chain. Patients in Seattle were enrolled during active infection, then followed longitudinally. This specimen comes from a study of blood T cell repertoires in COVID-19. The overall study: Samples taken during acute and convalescent COVID-19 were collected in the United States, Italy and Spain.

Germline-derived CDR1 and CDR2 are SNHLY and FYNNEI. V shed 5 bases and J shed 8 bases, with 13 bases lying between them. This CDR3 is built from 13 residues. How the authors handled the data: Nucleated cell counts were estimated from reference gene primer amplification. The repertoire was sequenced with immunoSEQ multiplex PCR; TCRdb's copy has only in-frame clones and lacks some. D and trimming were read from the DNA, whereas the V and J calls and clone size are those reported in that table. The repertoire holds roughly 390,000 clones, with about 87% as singletons. J is TRBJ1-5 and V is TRBV2; D is unclear. Sequencing was performed on peripheral blood. This clonotype was obtained from a woman in her thirties with COVID-19, enrolled during active disease. Here the CDR3 reads CASSPPPAEPQHF. The CDR3 nucleotides read TGTGCCAGCAGTCCGCCCCCAGCGGAGCCCCAGCATTTT.